Sequencing of this TCR beta chain was carried out in a study of T-cell memory formation after mild COVID-19. This clonotype was observed a handful of times. What it binds is unknown. Findings and caveats of the study: The finding that pre-infection memory included some responding clones suggested that cross-reactive memory joined. Researchers report contracting CD4+ clones mostly in CM and EM, with CD8+ clones in EMRA.

The CDR3 is made up of 13 amino acids. Deletions cut 2 bases from V and 5 bases from J, with 7 bases between. TCRdb re-analysed the 5' RACE reads in MiXCR, keeping a single row per CDR3 protein. The table has about 350,000 distinct CDR3 sequences, around 13% seen once. This receptor was taken from a young man who had mild COVID-19 (a few samples of this study predate the infection). Cell type and time point are not known. The sample taken for sequencing was PBMCs or a T cell subset sorted from them (not recorded which). The V and J genes are TRBV12-3 or TRBV12-4 and TRBJ1-5; D call uncertain. In DNA, the CDR3 is TGTGCCAGCAGTTTAAGGCAAGATCAGCCCCAGCATTTT. It codes for CASSLRQDQPQHF.